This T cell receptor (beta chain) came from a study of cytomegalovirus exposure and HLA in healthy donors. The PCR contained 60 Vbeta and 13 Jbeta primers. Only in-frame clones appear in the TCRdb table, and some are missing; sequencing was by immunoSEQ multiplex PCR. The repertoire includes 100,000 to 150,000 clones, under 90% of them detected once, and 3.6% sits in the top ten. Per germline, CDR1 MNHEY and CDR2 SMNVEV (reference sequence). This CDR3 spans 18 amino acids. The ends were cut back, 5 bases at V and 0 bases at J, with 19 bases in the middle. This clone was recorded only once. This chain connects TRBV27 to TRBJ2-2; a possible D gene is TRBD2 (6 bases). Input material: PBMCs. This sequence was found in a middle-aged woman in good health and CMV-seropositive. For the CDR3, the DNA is TGTGCCAGCAGTCCCAACCGATTAGCGGAGACGAACACCGGGGAGCTGTTTTTT. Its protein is CASSPNRLAETNTGELFF.